The 10 T cell receptor beta chains in this list originate from one sample, sequenced in a study of CDR3 diversity in severe acne. MiXCR was run by TCRdb on the PCR reads, yielding one entry per CDR3 protein. The repertoire holds 85,000 to 120,000 distinct CDR3 sequences, 51% seen once, with around 12% in the top ten. The sample comprised blood. These receptors were taken from a male donor with acne.

In its sample, this clonotype was seen many times. The chain employs TRBV6-2 or TRBV6-3 and TRBJ1-2; TRBD1 might be the D (5 bases). Trimming stripped 4 bases from V and 8 bases from J, with 11 bases between. This CDR3 spans 12 amino acids. The V gene's germline CDR1 is MNHEY and CDR2 SVGEGT. This CDR3 is CASSFSGRGYTF. CDR3 coding DNA: TGTGCCAGCAGTTTTTCAGGGAGAGGCTACACCTTC.

The V gene is TRBV25-1, the J gene TRBJ1-2; 8 bases match TRBD1. The CDR3 runs 14 residues. The V segment lost 5 bases and the J segment 8 bases; nucleotides outside the gene matches: 10. Germline CDR1 and CDR2: MGHDK and SYGVNS. The CDR3 spells CASSLHGTGGGYTF. CDR3 bases: TGTGCCAGCAGTCTCCATGGGACAGGCGGGGGCTACACCTTC.

The table lists this clonotype with a few counts. The chain recombines TRBV28 with TRBJ1-6; D ambiguous. The CDR3 is made up of 14 amino acids. Germline CDR1 reads MDHEN; CDR2 reads SYDVKM. Trimming cost V 6 bases and J 8 bases, with 14 bases left between them. Here the CDR3 DNA reads TGTGCCAGCAGCACCCTATACAGAGATTCACCCCTCCACTTT. Its protein is CASSTLYRDSPLHF.

This clonotype occurred many times. The chain recombines TRBV11-2 with TRBJ1-4; D is unresolved. Germline loops: CDR1 SGHAT, CDR2 FQNNGV. The germline V and J ends were trimmed by 4 bases and 6 bases, with 9 bases remaining between them. The CDR3 contains 13 residues. The CDR3 region is CASSWSGDEKLFF. CDR3 nucleotides: TGTGCCAGCAGCTGGTCCGGGGATGAAAAACTGTTTTTT.

The chain links TRBV20-1 to TRBJ1-4, with a possible D match to TRBD1 (5 bases). Trimming left V 4 bases short and J 7 bases short, with 13 bases between. This CDR3 has 13 residues. Germline V lookup: CDR1 DFQATT, CDR2 SNEGSKA (reference sequence). CDR3 loop: CSATEGLGEKLFF. The DNA of the CDR3 is TGCAGTGCTACGGAGGGGTTAGGTGAAAAACTGTTTTTT.

This clonotype has ten or more counts. The chain recombines TRBV5-1 with TRBJ2-5; D ambiguous. The length of the CDR3 is 12 residues. The V gene's germline CDR1 is SGHRS and CDR2 YFSETQ. V lost 4 bases, J lost 0 bases, and 4 bases lay in between. This CDR3 is CASSRNQETQYF. CDR3 DNA: TGCGCCAGCAGCAGAAACCAAGAGACCCAGTACTTC.

In its sample, this clonotype was seen many times. The V call is TRBV25-1, the J call TRBJ2-2, with 7 bases lining up with TRBD1. V trimming: 6 bases; J trimming: 5 bases; junction bases outside the gene matches: 3. The CDR3 contains 13 residues. Germline lookup yields CDR1 MGHDK and CDR2 SYGVNS. The CDR3 sequence is CASSTGETGELFF. The CDR3 DNA sequence: TGTGCCAGCAGCACAGGGGAAACCGGGGAGCTGTTTTTT.

CDR3 coding DNA: TGTGCCACCAGTGATTCACAGGGAAGTTCCTACGAGCAGTACTTC. Its protein product is CATSDSQGSSYEQYF. This chain joins TRBV24-1 and TRBJ2-7, with a weak D call TRBD1 (6 bases). Germline CDR1 and CDR2: KGHDR and SFDVKD. The germline V and J ends were trimmed by 2 bases and 1 base, with 11 bases remaining between them. The CDR3 runs 15 residues.

The chain has TRBV29-1 and TRBJ2-3; 13 bases match TRBD2. CDR1 is SQVTM and CDR2 is ANQGSEA in the germline V gene. This CDR3 comprises 14 residues. Trimming removed 6 bases from V and 4 bases from J; junction bases left unmatched: 4. This chain's CDR3 is CSVGTSGTPDTQYF. The DNA for the CDR3 is TGCAGCGTGGGGACTAGCGGGACCCCAGATACGCAGTATTTT.

To note about this clonotype: At one end the junction does not follow the germline gene, possibly because of a read error. V usage is TRBV29-1 and J usage is TRBJ1-1; weak D call: TRBD1 (6 bases). This CDR3 comprises 11 residues. Germline V gene lookup returns CDR1 SQVTM and CDR2 ANQGSEA. In DNA form, the CDR3 reads TGCAGCGTTGACAGGGACACTGAAGCTTCCTTT. Amino acids: CSVDRDTEASF.